This TCR beta chain stems from a study of blood T cells in healthy people across ages. Trimming took 6 bases from V and 9 from J; bases not matched to a gene: 10. The CDR3 runs 15 residues. A second PCR of 7 to 11 cycles used a sample-barcoded 5' primer and a J-beta primer mix. Via MiXCR, TCRdb re-called the 5' RACE reads, giving one row per CDR3 protein. The repertoire holds hundreds of thousands of distinct CDR3 sequences, with about a third as singletons. Study-wide findings and caveats: Diversity was estimated from one million T cells, and these estimates were considered underestimates. Older age went with lower TCR beta diversity per million T cells, in a roughly linear way.

About this clonotype itself: Its antigen remains unknown.

The chain carries TRBV12-3 or TRBV12-4 and TRBJ1-6; TRBD1 agrees at 8 bases. Sequenced sample: blood. The receptor was isolated from a woman of 80 years or more in good health. The CDR3 bases are TGTGCCAGCAGCGACAGGGGAGCGGATCGTTCACCCCTCCACTTT. Amino acid sequence: CASSDRGADRSPLHF.